Here is one T cell receptor beta chain with its context. The CDR3 spans 13 residues. Germline loops: CDR1 ENHRY, CDR2 SYGVKD. V lost 5 bases and J lost 7, with 9 bases in between. This entry belongs to a study of blood T cell repertoires in COVID-19. On the study more broadly: Researchers got acute and convalescent COVID-19 samples from the United States, Italy and Spain. PBMCs, B-cell-depleted T cells, or T cells provided the cDNA or gDNA that made up the material.

Authors' data handling: How many nucleated cells were present was estimated from reference gene primer amplification. TCRdb's copy holds only in-frame clones and misses some; the assay was immunoSEQ multiplex PCR. V, J and clone size derive from that table, while D and trimming were established from the DNA sequence. The sample gives 150,000 to 190,000 clones, approximately 80% of which show up once; around 3.5% is in the top ten. This receptor was obtained from a woman aged 80 or older with acute or convalescent COVID-19. This chain uses TRBV10-3 with TRBJ1-6, with D tentatively TRBD1 (6 bases). Sequencing was performed on peripheral blood. In DNA, the CDR3 is TGTGCCATCAGTAGGGGGAACAATTCACCCCTCCACTTT. Translation gives CAISRGNNSPLHF.